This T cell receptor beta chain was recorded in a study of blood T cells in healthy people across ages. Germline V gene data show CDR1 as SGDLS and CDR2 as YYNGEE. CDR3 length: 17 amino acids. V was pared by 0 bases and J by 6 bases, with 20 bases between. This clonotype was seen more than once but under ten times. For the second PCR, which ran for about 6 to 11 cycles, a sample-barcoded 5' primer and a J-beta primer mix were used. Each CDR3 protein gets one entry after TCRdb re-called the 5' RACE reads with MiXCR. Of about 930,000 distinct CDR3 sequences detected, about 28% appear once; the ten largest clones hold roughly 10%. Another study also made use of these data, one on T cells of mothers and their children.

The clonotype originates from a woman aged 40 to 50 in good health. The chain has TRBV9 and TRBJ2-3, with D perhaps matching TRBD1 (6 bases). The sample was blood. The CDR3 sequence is CASSVGPAGSRGDTQYF. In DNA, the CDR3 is TGTGCCAGCAGCGTAGGCCCCGCAGGGTCAAGGGGGGATACGCAGTATTTT.